Shown below are 2 T cell receptor beta chains from a single sample sequenced in a study of T-cell memory formation after mild COVID-19. One entry per CDR3 protein, called by TCRdb with MiXCR from the 5' RACE reads. This sample carries approximately 490,000 distinct CDR3 sequences, over 20% of them seen once, and the ten largest clones take around an eighth. Sequencing input: PBMCs or a T cell subset sorted from them (not recorded which). The receptors stem from an adult woman who had mild COVID-19 (a few samples of this study predate the infection). Cell type and time point are not known.

This clonotype appeared a few times. The chain joins TRBV9 to TRBJ2-5; D remains unclear. Looked up from germline, CDR1 is SGDLS and CDR2 is YYNGEE. The CDR3 runs to 16 residues. Between the trimmed V and J ends, which lost 0 bases and 2 bases, there was a span of 14 bases. This chain's CDR3 is CASSVGVFRGQETQYF. Here the CDR3 DNA reads TGTGCCAGCAGCGTAGGGGTCTTCCGTGGGCAAGAGACCCAGTACTTC.

This clonotype was recorded at least ten times. The chain uses TRBV4-2 and TRBJ2-2; D assignment may be TRBD1 or TRBD2 (5 bases each). Between the trimmed V and J ends, which lost 4 bases and 5 bases, there was a span of 11 bases. The germline V gene encodes CDR1 LGHNA and CDR2 YNFKEQ. This CDR3 is built from 14 residues. The CDR3 DNA follows: TGTGCCAGCAGCCCATGGGACCGTACCGGGGAGCTGTTTTTT. Amino acid sequence: CASSPWDRTGELFF.